This is a list of T cell receptor beta chains from one sample in a study of cytomegalovirus exposure and HLA in healthy donors. Measured with immunoSEQ multiplex PCR; TCRdb has only the in-frame clones, and not every one. The profile shows 150,000 to 200,000 clones, about four fifths of them singletons. Sequencing input: PBMCs. These receptors originate from a middle-aged woman in good health and CMV-seronegative. Both conserved end residues are part of each CDR3. Clone size appears in some rows only: once, few, many, or a class for an expanded clone.

clone_size j_call v_call cdr3_aa
. TRBJ1-5 TRBV21-1 CASSMAVATNSNQPQHF
. TRBJ1-3 TRBV4-2 CASSQALLGQGRNTIYF
once TRBJ1-6 TRBV11-3 CASSFDSSTNSPLHF
. TRBJ2-2 TRBV5-5 CASRFNRGTGELFF
. TRBJ2-7 TRBV5-5 CASSLYGGSYEQYF
once TRBJ2-1 TRBV9 CASSVELKGTSGNEQFF
few TRBJ2-1 TRBV10-3 CAISAPRDRGSSYNEQFF
once TRBJ1-2 TRBV7-2 CASSSEGGYGYTF
few TRBJ1-3 TRBV30 CAWSLRPRVSGNTIYF
few TRBJ2-1 TRBV5-1 CASSWGQGLINEQFF
. TRBJ2-3 TRBV9 CASSAQASGRVDTQYF